This T cell receptor beta chain was documented in a study of T cell responses to AZD1222 COVID-19 vaccine. Study-wide results and caveats: Among those given AZD1222, only five to seven were seropositive at baseline. Most donors were white British, females outnumbered males, and clonal diversity was possibly underestimated. The study reported that nearly half of spike-specific TCRs target unmutated variant regions.

As for this clone: Its antigen is unknown.

CDR3 size: 13 residues. Between the trimmed V and J ends, which lost 3 bases and 7 bases, there was a span of 13 bases. Germline loops: CDR1 SQVTM, CDR2 ANQGSEA. TCRdb's copy holds only in-frame clones and misses some; the assay was immunoSEQ multiplex PCR. In the table there are 150,000 to 200,000 clones, approximately 92% of which are singletons. J is TRBJ2-1 and V is TRBV29-1; D is uncertain. The TCR was taken from an adult who received the MenACWY meningococcal vaccine as a control. Specimen: peripheral blood, collected 28 days after the second dose of the MenACWY control vaccine. In nucleotides, the CDR3 is TGCAGCGTTGAGAAAAACACCAGGAATGAGCAGTTCTTC. Its translation: CSVEKNTRNEQFF.